There are a few counts of the clone carrying this T cell receptor (beta chain). Its matching antigen is unknown. UMIs were added to TCR cDNA along with a universal primer site when it was made by 5'RACE template switching. TCRdb re-derived calls from the 5' RACE reads in MiXCR, one entry per CDR3 protein. Among about 430,000 distinct CDR3 sequences listed, roughly 20% were seen once. Germline V gene lookup returns CDR1 MNHNY and CDR2 SVGAGI (reference sequence). V was clipped by 6 bases and J by 0 bases, with 11 bases between them. This CDR3 has 15 residues. This sample stems from a study of T cells after yellow fever vaccination. Study-level findings and limits: Booster sampling recovered most clones from primary vaccination (about 97% CD4, around 90% CD8). Repertoires sorted by FACS could include abundant clonotypes that are contaminants from the bulk population.

The clonotype was recovered from a man aged 18 to 29 who received the YFV17D yellow fever vaccine. The chain joins TRBV6-6 to TRBJ1-4, with unresolved D. Sequenced material: PBMCs, taken before the yellow fever booster vaccination. Here the CDR3 reads CASSPVDATNEKLFF. The CDR3 nucleotides are TGTGCCAGCAGCCCCGTAGATGCAACTAATGAAAAACTGTTTTTT.